These 10 T cell receptor beta chains came from one sample sequenced in a study of blood T cell repertoires in COVID-19. Generated by immunoSEQ multiplex PCR, the TCRdb table keeps only in-frame clones and is missing some. The repertoire holds fewer than 450,000 clones, with approximately 90% as singletons. Sequenced material: peripheral blood. The receptors come from a woman aged 18-29 years who had recovered from COVID-19.

The chain combines TRBV27 with TRBJ2-1; 7 bases align to TRBD2. The CDR3 length is 13 residues. Germline CDR1 is MNHEY and CDR2 is SMNVEV (reference sequence). V dropped 1 base and J dropped 15; count of bases not matched to a gene: 9. CDR3 in DNA: TGTGCCAGCAGTTTATTGGCTAGCGGCTTGAGGTTCTTC. Translating it yields CASSLLASGLRFF.

V is TRBV5-6 and J is TRBJ1-5; D is undetermined. The CDR3 runs to 11 residues. Per germline, CDR1 SGHDT and CDR2 YYEEEE. Trimming took 4 bases from V and 9 from J, leaving 8 bases between them. The CDR3 DNA reads TGTGCCAGCAGCGCGGGTGGGCCCCAGCATTTT. Amino acids: CASSAGGPQHF.

The V and J genes are TRBV7-9 and TRBJ2-2; D call uncertain. Germline V gene lookup returns CDR1 SEHNR and CDR2 FQNEAQ (reference sequence). Trimming cost V 3 bases and J 6 bases, with 8 bases left between them. The CDR3 consists of 13 residues. The CDR3 DNA sequence: TGTGCCAGCAGCTTCCAGGCGCCCGGGGAGCTGTTTTTT. Translated: CASSFQAPGELFF.

There are a few counts of this clone. The chain is built from TRBV10-3 and TRBJ1-2; D is possibly TRBD1 (6 bases). Trimming removed 0 bases from V and 7 bases from J, with 12 bases in between. Germline V lookup: CDR1 ENHRY, CDR2 SYGVKD. This CDR3 has 14 amino acids. DNA for the CDR3: TGTGCCATCAGTGAGTCGAGGGGCAGGGGTGGCTACACCTTC. This gives the protein CAISESRGRGGYTF.

This chain uses TRBV19 with TRBJ1-3, with 9 bases fitting TRBD1. The germline gives CDR1 LNHDA, CDR2 SQIVND (reference sequence). The CDR3 sequence is 18 residues long. V dropped 2 bases and J dropped 2; count of bases not matched to a gene: 10. This CDR3 reads CASSIRNTGGGPGNTIYF. The CDR3 nucleotides are TGTGCCAGTAGTATAAGGAATACAGGGGGCGGACCTGGAAACACCATATATTTT.

The rearrangement joins TRBV7-9 to TRBJ2-1; a possible D gene is TRBD1 (5 bases). This CDR3 is 17 amino acids long. V was pared by 1 base and J by 6 bases, with 19 bases between. Germline CDR1 and CDR2: SEHNR and FQNEAQ (reference sequence). The CDR3 bases are TGTGCCAGCAGCTTAGACTTTCCAGGGTATCCCTCCAATGAGCAGTTCTTC. It translates to CASSLDFPGYPSNEQFF.

The chain recombines TRBV4-3 with TRBJ2-2; tentative D call: TRBD1 (5 bases). The germline gives CDR1 LGHNA, CDR2 YSLEER. The V and J ends lost 4 bases and 1 base respectively, with 7 bases between them. The CDR3 is 14 amino acids. CDR3 loop: CASSRTGNTGELFF. CDR3 DNA sequence: TGCGCCAGCAGCCGCACAGGGAACACCGGGGAGCTGTTTTTT.

The V call is TRBV19, the J call TRBJ1-1; D possibly corresponds to TRBD1 (6 bases). V lost 4 bases and J lost 8, with 20 bases in between. The CDR3 is 15 residues long. Germline values: CDR1 LNHDA, CDR2 SQIVND (reference sequence). CDR3 loop: CASSTRRTAEVEAFF. CDR3 coding DNA: TGTGCCAGTAGTACACGTAGGACAGCTGAAGTAGAAGCTTTCTTT.

This clone was seen only once. The genes are TRBV9 and TRBJ1-4; tentative D call: TRBD1 (5 bases). The CDR3 extends over 16 amino acids. Germline CDR1 SGDLS, CDR2 YYNGEE. V lost 0 bases, J lost 6 bases, and 15 bases lay in between. CDR3 residues: CASSVGEGPKDEKLFF. The CDR3 DNA is TGTGCCAGCAGCGTAGGGGAGGGGCCCAAAGATGAAAAACTGTTTTTT.

The genes are TRBV7-2 and TRBJ1-6; tentatively, D is TRBD1 (5 bases). The CDR3 has 14 residues. Germline V gene sequence: CDR1 SGHTA, CDR2 FQGNSA. With 1 base removed from V and 7 bases from J, the gap between germline ends came to 8 bases. The CDR3 sequence: CASSLGGENSPLHF. CDR3 DNA sequence: TGTGCCAGCAGCTTAGGGGGGGAAAATTCACCCCTCCACTTT. The full variable domain, with the rest looked up from reference TRBV7-2 and TRBJ1-6, is GAGVSQSPSNKVTEKGKDVELRCDPISGHTALYWYRQSLGQGLEFLIYFQGNSAPDKSGLPSDRFSAERTGGSVSTLTIQRTQQEDSAVYLCASSLGGENSPLHFGNGTRLTVT.